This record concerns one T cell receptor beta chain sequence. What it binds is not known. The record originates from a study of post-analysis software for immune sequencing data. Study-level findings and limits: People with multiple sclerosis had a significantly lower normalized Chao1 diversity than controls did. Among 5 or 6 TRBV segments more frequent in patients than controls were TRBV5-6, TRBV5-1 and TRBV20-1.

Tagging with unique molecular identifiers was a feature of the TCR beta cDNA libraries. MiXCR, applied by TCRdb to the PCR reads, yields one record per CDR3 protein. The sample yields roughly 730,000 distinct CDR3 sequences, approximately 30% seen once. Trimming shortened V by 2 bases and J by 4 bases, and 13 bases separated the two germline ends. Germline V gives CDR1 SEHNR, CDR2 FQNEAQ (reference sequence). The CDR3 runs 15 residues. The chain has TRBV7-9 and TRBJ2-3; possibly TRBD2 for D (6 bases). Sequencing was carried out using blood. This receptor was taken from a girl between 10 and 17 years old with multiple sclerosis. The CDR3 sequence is CASSLRPGRPDTQYF. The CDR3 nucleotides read TGTGCCAGCAGCTTAAGGCCAGGGAGGCCAGATACGCAGTATTTT.